This T cell receptor beta chain was observed in a study of early T cells in non-severe SARS-CoV-2 infection. There are 17 residues in the CDR3. Trimming stripped 3 bases from V and 2 bases from J, with 21 bases between. Germline assignment: CDR1 SGHRS and CDR2 YFSETQ. There are many counts of this clonotype. Using its own MiXCR run on the 5' RACE reads, TCRdb lists one record per CDR3 protein. This table holds some 36,000 distinct CDR3 sequences, about 6% found once. The sequence derives from an adult who was a healthcare worker with PCR-confirmed SARS-CoV-2 infection or an uninfected control (not recorded which). Source material: whole blood. The genes are TRBV5-1 and TRBJ2-7; no definite D call. DNA of the CDR3: TGCGCCAGCAGCTCCCTGAGCCCCTCCCGGTTTACCTACGAGCAGTACTTC. Protein: CASSSLSPSRFTYEQYF.